These 25 T cell receptor beta chains originate from one sample sequenced in a study of T cell repertoires in cytomegalovirus infection. TCRdb re-analysed the reads in MiXCR, keeping a single row per CDR3 protein. The data show about 530,000 distinct CDR3 sequences, approximately 25% seen once. The material sequenced was PBMCs. Receptor source: a human donor in good health (CMV status not recorded). Some clones in this sample may be carry-over from other donors' samples.

A remark on this clonotype: An end of the junction does not agree with germline; a read error may underlie this. J is TRBJ1-5 and V is TRBV19; D gene ambiguous. The CDR3 sequence is 13 residues long. Looked up from germline, CDR1 is LNHDA and CDR2 is SQIVND (reference sequence). The CDR3 region has the DNA TGTGCCACTAGTATAGGCCCCGGACAGCCCCAGCATTTT. It codes for CATSIGPGQPQHF.

This clonotype came up many times. This sequence joins TRBV7-2 and TRBJ2-1; 12 bases are a match to TRBD2. CDR1 is SGHTA, CDR2 FQGNSA, per germline. The V and J ends lost 5 bases and 0 bases, in that order; junction bases with no gene match: 5. This CDR3 has 17 residues. CDR3 amino acids: CASSLMTSGSSYNEQFF. CDR3 DNA sequence: TGTGCCAGCAGCCTGATGACTAGCGGGAGCTCCTACAATGAGCAGTTCTTC.

The chain links TRBV28 to TRBJ1-2; 7 bases line up with TRBD1. Germline trimming cut 2 bases from V and 7 bases from J; bases unmatched to any gene: 7. This CDR3 has 14 amino acids. Germline CDR1 and CDR2: MDHEN and SYDVKM. CDR3 amino acids: CASSLEGARGGYTF. Written as DNA, the CDR3 is TGTGCCAGCAGTTTAGAGGGGGCGCGAGGTGGCTACACCTTC.

This sequence joins TRBV14 and TRBJ2-1; 9 nucleotides align to TRBD2. Per germline, CDR1 SGHDN and CDR2 FVKESK. This CDR3 contains 16 residues. V was pared by 2 bases and J by 6 bases, with 8 bases of the junction left unmatched. In DNA, the CDR3 is TGTGCCAGCAGCCAATTCGTAGCGGGAGTGGGCAATGAGCAGTTCTTC. Protein: CASSQFVAGVGNEQFF.

This clonotype has at least ten counts. The V gene is TRBV7-2, the J gene TRBJ2-7; D uncertain. This CDR3 comprises 11 residues. Germline V CDR1 and CDR2: SGHTA, FQGNSA. The V gene lost 3 bases and the J gene lost 5 bases, with 5 bases spanning the gap. The CDR3 coding sequence is TGTGCCAGCAGCTTCCACAACGAGCAGTACTTC. Translation gives CASSFHNEQYF.

This rearrangement joins TRBV9 to TRBJ1-2; maybe TRBD1 (5 bases). V was clipped by 4 bases and J by 3 bases, with 16 bases between them. CDR1 is SGDLS, CDR2 YYNGEE, per germline. The CDR3 contains 15 residues. CDR3 sequence: CASSSGPTAYYGYTF. Written as DNA, the CDR3 is TGTGCCAGCAGCTCGGGACCTACAGCCTACTATGGCTACACCTTC. The variable domain in full, with the rest retrieved from reference TRBV9 and TRBJ1-2, is DSGVTQTPKHLITATGQRVTLRCSPRSGDLSVYWYQQSLDQGLQFLIQYYNGEERAKGNILERFSAQQFPDLHSELNLSSLELGDSALYFCASSSGPTAYYGYTFGSGTRLTVV.

This chain uses TRBV18 with TRBJ1-2; D not certain. Germline lookup yields CDR1 KGHSH and CDR2 LQKENI. This CDR3 region has 14 residues. Trimming pared 1 base from V and 6 bases from J, leaving 12 bases between. CDR3 sequence (DNA): TGTGCCAGCTCACCACTAAAACCTAGCGATGGCTACACCTTC. It yields the protein CASSPLKPSDGYTF. The full variable domain, in which reference TRBV18 and TRBJ1-2 provide the parts outside the CDR3, is NAGVMQNPRHLVRRRGQEARLRCSPMKGHSHVYWYRQLPEEGLKFMVYLQKENIIDESGMPKERFSAEFPKEGPSILRIQQVVRGDSAAYFCASSPLKPSDGYTFGSGTRLTVV.

The gene calls are TRBV4-3 and TRBJ2-1; D perhaps matches TRBD2 (5 bases). Germline V CDR1 and CDR2: LGHNA, YSLEER. V was pared by 0 bases and J by 6 bases, with 12 bases between. There are 15 residues in the CDR3. The CDR3 here is CASSQDQVARNEQFF. Here the CDR3 DNA reads TGCGCCAGCAGCCAAGACCAGGTAGCGCGCAATGAGCAGTTCTTC.

This clonotype was counted at least ten times. This CDR3 reads CASSLKATYEQYF. The CDR3 DNA follows: TGTGCCAGCAGCCTGAAGGCTACCTACGAGCAGTACTTC. This chain joins TRBV7-2 and TRBJ2-7; D unresolved. The germline gives CDR1 SGHTA, CDR2 FQGNSA. Trimming pared 5 bases from V and 2 bases from J, leaving 10 bases between. This CDR3 has 13 amino acids.

This clonotype showed up just a few times. V is TRBV20-1 and J is TRBJ1-5; D might be TRBD1 (5 bases). Germline assignment: CDR1 DFQATT and CDR2 SNEGSKA (reference sequence). The CDR3 loop spans 13 amino acids. Deletions cut 0 bases from V and 5 bases from J, with 8 bases between. The CDR3 here is CSARDVGDQPQHF. The CDR3 nucleotides read TGCAGTGCTAGAGATGTAGGGGATCAGCCCCAGCATTTT.

This clonotype came up many times. The chain uses TRBV6-1 and TRBJ1-1; no reliable D call. Germline CDR1 MNHNS, CDR2 SASEGT. Trimming left V 3 bases short and J 6 bases short, with 11 bases between. The CDR3 totals 13 residues. Here the CDR3 reads CASSEGARPEAFF. CDR3 sequence (DNA): TGTGCCAGCAGTGAGGGCGCTCGACCTGAAGCTTTCTTT.

This clonotype appeared a few times. This chain uses TRBV9 with TRBJ1-2; D gene uncertain. Trimming shortened V by 0 bases and J by 5 bases, and 11 bases separated the two germline ends. The CDR3 is made up of 14 amino acids. The germline V gene encodes CDR1 SGDLS and CDR2 YYNGEE. The CDR3 DNA reads TGTGCCAGCAGCGTAGGGAGCGTCGGGTATGGCTACACCTTC. Its protein is CASSVGSVGYGYTF.

This clonotype was detected a few times. The V call is TRBV6-1, the J call TRBJ2-7, with D tentatively TRBD1 (6 bases). V dropped 6 bases and J dropped 5 bases, with 17 bases sitting between them. Germline V gene data show CDR1 as MNHNS and CDR2 as SASEGT. The CDR3 has 14 amino acids. The CDR3 region is CASSPGVARHEQYF. CDR3 coding DNA: TGTGCCAGCAGCCCAGGGGTGGCCCGCCACGAGCAGTACTTC.

The rearrangement joins TRBV29-1 to TRBJ2-1; no firm D call. Germline V gives CDR1 SQVTM, CDR2 ANQGSEA. This CDR3 is 14 amino acids long. Trimming removed 4 bases at V and 2 bases at J, with 12 bases between. In DNA form, the CDR3 reads TGCAGCGTTGTGGAAGGAGCCGCCTACAATGAGCAGTTCTTC. Its protein is CSVVEGAAYNEQFF.

The CDR3 region is CASMEYNEQFF. The CDR3 DNA is TGTGCCAGCATGGAGTACAATGAGCAGTTCTTC. The chain links TRBV6-8 to TRBJ2-1; D is ambiguous. Germline V lookup: CDR1 MNHGY, CDR2 SAAAGT. This CDR3 region has 11 residues. Between the trimmed V and J ends, which lost 7 bases and 4 bases, there was a span of 5 bases.

J is TRBJ2-5 and V is TRBV7-9; TRBD2 matches at 8 bases. J gave up 4 bases and V 5 bases, and 6 bases lay outside the gene matches. Germline CDR1 SEHNR, CDR2 FQNEAQ (reference sequence). The CDR3 is made up of 14 amino acids. The CDR3 DNA reads TGTGCCAGCAGCGCAGCGGGAGCCCCAGAGACCCAGTACTTC. Translating it yields CASSAAGAPETQYF.

J is TRBJ2-7 and V is TRBV3-1; perhaps D is TRBD1 or TRBD2 (5 bases each). This CDR3 is built from 16 residues. The germline V and J ends were trimmed by 2 bases and 0 bases, with 14 bases remaining between them. Germline loops: CDR1 LGHDT, CDR2 YNNKEL (reference sequence). The CDR3 DNA reads TGTGCCAGCAGCCAAAGTTTGTGGGGGAACTCCTACGAGCAGTACTTC. As protein: CASSQSLWGNSYEQYF.

The chain is built from TRBV19 and TRBJ1-1; tentatively, D is TRBD1 (6 bases). Trimming left V 9 bases short and J 1 base short, with 18 bases between. The germline V gene encodes CDR1 LNHDA and CDR2 SQIVND (reference sequence). The CDR3 consists of 15 residues. In nucleotides, the CDR3 is TGTGCCAGCCAGGACAGTCTCGTGGGGAACACTGAAGCTTTCTTT. This translates into CASQDSLVGNTEAFF.

The rearrangement uses TRBV18 and TRBJ2-7; 9 bases line up with TRBD2. The CDR3 spans 15 residues. CDR1 and CDR2 from the germline V gene are KGHSH and LQKENI. V dropped 8 bases and J dropped 0; count of bases not matched to a gene: 8. CDR3 in amino acids: CASAGREGVSYEQYV. Written as DNA, the CDR3 is TGTGCCAGCGCCGGGCGGGAGGGTGTCTCCTACGAGCAGTACGTC.

This chain joins TRBV12-3 or TRBV12-4 and TRBJ2-4; D call uncertain. V was cut by 3 bases and J by 6 bases, with 3 bases left in between. The CDR3 contains 11 residues. The CDR3 reads CASSLANIQYF. The CDR3 DNA reads as TGTGCCAGCAGTTTGGCAAACATTCAGTACTTC.

This chain uses TRBV20-1 with TRBJ2-3; 8 positions match TRBD2. In germline, CDR1 is DFQATT, CDR2 SNEGSKA (reference sequence). The CDR3 runs 15 residues. The V gene end was trimmed by 1 base and the J gene end by 1 base; junction bases not matched to a gene: 4. CDR3 sequence: CSARVATSGTDTQYF. In DNA, the CDR3 is TGCAGTGCTAGAGTAGCGACTAGCGGCACAGATACGCAGTATTTT.

Comment on this clonotype: One end of the junction varies from germline; a read error may be responsible. V is TRBV7-8 and J is TRBJ2-7, with 7 bases matching TRBD2. CDR3 length equals 16 residues. Germline V CDR1 and CDR2: SGHVS, FQNEAQ. CDR3 residues: CTSSSEPAASGYEQYF. The CDR3 DNA reads as TGTACCAGCAGCTCAGAGCCCGCGGCTAGCGGTTACGAGCAGTACTTC.

The chain has TRBV28 and TRBJ2-1; 9 nucleotides match TRBD2. V trimming: 8 bases; J trimming: 9 bases; junction bases outside the gene matches: 11. In germline, CDR1 is MDHEN, CDR2 SYDVKM. The CDR3 loop spans 14 amino acids. The CDR3 is CASAVAGEKGEQFF. The CDR3 DNA follows: TGTGCCAGCGCAGTAGCGGGAGAAAAGGGTGAGCAGTTCTTC.

CDR3 amino acids: CASSSTRLDEQFF. The CDR3, as DNA: TGTGCCAGCAGCTCTACTAGACTGGATGAGCAGTTCTTC. The chain joins TRBV12-3 or TRBV12-4 to TRBJ2-1; possibly TRBD2 for D (5 bases). With 6 bases removed from V and 8 bases from J, the gap between germline ends came to 14 bases. The CDR3 sequence is 13 residues long.

This rearrangement joins TRBV6-6 to TRBJ2-1, with a tentative D call TRBD2 (6 bases). CDR3 length: 15 residues. V lost 1 base and J 2 bases, leaving 9 bases between the germline ends. Germline values: CDR1 MNHNY, CDR2 SVGAGI (reference sequence). CDR3 DNA: TGTGCCAGCAGTTACTTAGCGGACCCCTACAATGAGCAGTTCTTC. Its translation: CASSYLADPYNEQFF.